These T cell receptor beta chains were read from a single sample in a study of shared clonotypes between healthy human individuals. Profiling relied on immunoSEQ multiplex PCR, and the TCRdb table lists in-frame clones only, not all of them. Among millions of clones, 90% to 95% were seen once, and the ten largest hold about 1.8%. The sequencing sample was made of naive CD8+ T cells from PBMCs. These receptors came from a man between 18 and 35 years old in good health. Some clones in this sample may be carry-over from other donors' samples. Each CDR3 is given with its conserved first and last residue. Fields, in order: clone size, CDR3 length, V gene, J gene, D gene, CDR3 protein, CDR3 DNA. The D gene is left open where the match is weak. Size tells how often a clone was seen (once, few, many) or the class of an expanded clone, and some rows leave it out.

clone_size: once
cdr3_length: 11
v_call: TRBV20-1
j_call: TRBJ2-1
d_call: -
cdr3_aa: CSVFVGDEQFF
cdr3_nt: TGCAGTGTTTTCGTAGGGGATGAGCAGTTCTTC

clone_size: -
cdr3_length: 17
v_call: TRBV9
j_call: TRBJ2-1
d_call: TRBD2
cdr3_aa: CASSVGLAGGTYNEQFF
cdr3_nt: TGTGCCAGCAGCGTAGGGCTAGCGGGAGGCACCTACAATGAGCAGTTCTTC

clone_size: -
cdr3_length: 14
v_call: TRBV13
j_call: TRBJ1-6
d_call: -
cdr3_aa: CASSAGNYNSPLHF
cdr3_nt: TGTGCCAGCAGCGCAGGGAATTATAATTCACCCCTCCACTTT

clone_size: -
cdr3_length: 14
v_call: TRBV27
j_call: TRBJ2-7
d_call: TRBD1
cdr3_aa: CASSLSGDSYEQYF
cdr3_nt: TGTGCCAGCAGTTTATCGGGGGACAGTTACGAGCAGTACTTC

clone_size: -
cdr3_length: 12
v_call: TRBV2
j_call: TRBJ1-3
d_call: -
cdr3_aa: CAWAASGNTIYF
cdr3_nt: TGTGCCTGGGCGGCCTCTGGAAACACCATATATTTT

clone_size: -
cdr3_length: 13
v_call: TRBV13
j_call: TRBJ1-1
d_call: -
cdr3_aa: CASSFTGSTEAFF
cdr3_nt: TGTGCCAGCAGTTTTACGGGTTCCACTGAAGCTTTCTTT

clone_size: -
cdr3_length: 13
v_call: TRBV2
j_call: TRBJ2-7
d_call: TRBD1
cdr3_aa: CASTGTDTYEQYF
cdr3_nt: TGTGCCAGCACCGGGACAGATACCTACGAGCAGTACTTC

clone_size: once
cdr3_length: 17
v_call: TRBV9
j_call: TRBJ2-3
d_call: TRBD2
cdr3_aa: CASSSGLAGGPTDTQYF
cdr3_nt: TGTGCCAGCAGCTCAGGACTAGCGGGAGGGCCTACAGATACGCAGTATTTT

clone_size: once
cdr3_length: 11
v_call: TRBV4-2
j_call: TRBJ2-3
d_call: -
cdr3_aa: CASSQGTGVNF
cdr3_nt: TGTGCCAGCAGCCAAGGTACGGGAGTGAATTTT

clone_size: -
cdr3_length: 15
v_call: TRBV4-1
j_call: TRBJ2-5
d_call: TRBD2
cdr3_aa: CASSQGLAGKETQYF
cdr3_nt: TGCGCCAGCAGCCAAGGACTAGCGGGTAAAGAGACCCAGTACTTC

clone_size: -
cdr3_length: 15
v_call: TRBV9
j_call: TRBJ2-2
d_call: -
cdr3_aa: CASSVDSARTGELFF
cdr3_nt: TGTGCCAGCAGCGTAGACTCGGCTAGAACCGGGGAGCTGTTTTTT

clone_size: -
cdr3_length: 15
v_call: TRBV5-6
j_call: TRBJ1-1
d_call: -
cdr3_aa: CASSSSGTGNTEAFF
cdr3_nt: TGTGCCAGCAGCTCCTCAGGGACCGGGAACACTGAAGCTTTCTTT

clone_size: -
cdr3_length: 16
v_call: TRBV9
j_call: TRBJ2-1
d_call: -
cdr3_aa: CASSVGVRGAHNEQFF
cdr3_nt: TGTGCCAGCAGCGTAGGAGTACGAGGAGCCCACAATGAGCAGTTCTTC

clone_size: -
cdr3_length: 14
v_call: TRBV5-4
j_call: TRBJ2-1
d_call: -
cdr3_aa: CASSAAGRNNEQFF
cdr3_nt: TGTGCCAGCAGCGCCGCGGGACGCAACAATGAGCAGTTCTTC

clone_size: -
cdr3_length: 17
v_call: TRBV7-9
j_call: TRBJ2-3
d_call: TRBD1
cdr3_aa: CASSLALGGQVTDTQYF
cdr3_nt: TGTGCCAGCAGCTTAGCGCTGGGGGGACAGGTCACAGATACGCAGTATTTT

clone_size: -
cdr3_length: 16
v_call: TRBV28
j_call: TRBJ1-4
d_call: -
cdr3_aa: CASSLGIQSTNEKLFF
cdr3_nt: TGTGCCAGCAGTTTAGGGATACAGTCAACTAATGAAAAACTGTTTTTT

clone_size: -
cdr3_length: 16
v_call: TRBV9
j_call: TRBJ2-5
d_call: TRBD2
cdr3_aa: CASSDSSGRASETQYF
cdr3_nt: TGTGCCAGCAGCGACTCTAGCGGGAGGGCCTCTGAGACCCAGTACTTC

clone_size: -
cdr3_length: 13
v_call: TRBV27
j_call: TRBJ2-1
d_call: -
cdr3_aa: CASSPRFIYEQFF
cdr3_nt: TGTGCCAGCAGTCCGAGATTTATCTATGAGCAGTTCTTC

clone_size: -
cdr3_length: 11
v_call: TRBV5-6
j_call: TRBJ1-1
d_call: -
cdr3_aa: CASSLGQEAFF
cdr3_nt: TGTGCCAGCAGCTTGGGGCAGGAAGCTTTCTTT

clone_size: -
cdr3_length: 14
v_call: TRBV7-2
j_call: TRBJ1-1
d_call: -
cdr3_aa: CASSTTGSWPEAFF
cdr3_nt: TGTGCCAGCAGCACTACAGGGAGTTGGCCTGAAGCTTTCTTT

clone_size: -
cdr3_length: 13
v_call: TRBV27
j_call: TRBJ1-2
d_call: -
cdr3_aa: CASGFFTGSGYTF
cdr3_nt: TGTGCCAGCGGGTTTTTTACAGGGTCTGGCTACACCTTC

clone_size: -
cdr3_length: 15
v_call: TRBV7-2
j_call: TRBJ1-5
d_call: -
cdr3_aa: CASSLRGGSNQPQHF
cdr3_nt: TGTGCCAGCAGCTTAAGGGGGGGGAGTAATCAGCCCCAGCATTTT

clone_size: -
cdr3_length: 19
v_call: TRBV11-3
j_call: TRBJ2-1
d_call: TRBD2
cdr3_aa: CASSLAAGTSGRADNEQFF
cdr3_nt: TGTGCCAGCAGCTTAGCCGCCGGGACTAGCGGGAGGGCGGACAATGAGCAGTTCTTC

clone_size: -
cdr3_length: 16
v_call: TRBV27
j_call: TRBJ2-7
d_call: -
cdr3_aa: CASSASTGLVSHEQYF
cdr3_nt: TGTGCCAGCAGTGCCTCAACCGGCCTAGTCTCCCACGAGCAGTACTTC

clone_size: -
cdr3_length: 14
v_call: TRBV9
j_call: TRBJ1-1
d_call: TRBD1
cdr3_aa: CASSQYDRAVDAFF
cdr3_nt: TGTGCCAGCAGCCAATATGACAGGGCCGTAGATGCTTTCTTT

clone_size: once
cdr3_length: 16
v_call: TRBV25-1
j_call: TRBJ2-1
d_call: TRBD2
cdr3_aa: CASSEWGTSGYNEQFF
cdr3_nt: TGTGCCAGCAGTGAATGGGGGACTAGCGGCTACAATGAGCAGTTCTTC

clone_size: -
cdr3_length: 13
v_call: TRBV5-6
j_call: TRBJ2-7
d_call: TRBD1
cdr3_aa: CASTLTGGYEQYF
cdr3_nt: TGTGCCAGCACCTTGACAGGGGGCTACGAGCAGTACTTC

clone_size: -
cdr3_length: 15
v_call: TRBV4-1
j_call: TRBJ2-7
d_call: TRBD1
cdr3_aa: CASSQTDRGPYEQYF
cdr3_nt: TGCGCCAGCAGCCAGACGGACAGGGGACCCTACGAGCAGTACTTC

clone_size: -
cdr3_length: 16
v_call: TRBV15
j_call: TRBJ2-7
d_call: TRBD1
cdr3_aa: CATSRGTGVPSYEQYF
cdr3_nt: TGTGCCACCAGCAGAGGGACAGGGGTTCCCTCCTACGAGCAGTACTTC

clone_size: -
cdr3_length: 15
v_call: TRBV10-3
j_call: TRBJ2-1
d_call: -
cdr3_aa: CAIMGAGPSYNEQFF
cdr3_nt: TGTGCCATCATGGGCGCCGGGCCTTCATACAATGAGCAGTTCTTC

clone_size: -
cdr3_length: 14
v_call: TRBV6-1
j_call: TRBJ2-1
d_call: -
cdr3_aa: CASSEDRSYNEQFF
cdr3_nt: TGTGCCAGCAGTGAAGACAGGTCCTACAATGAGCAGTTCTTC

clone_size: -
cdr3_length: 13
v_call: TRBV9
j_call: TRBJ2-2
d_call: -
cdr3_aa: CASSVARSGELFF
cdr3_nt: TGTGCCAGCAGCGTAGCTAGGAGCGGGGAGCTGTTTTTT

clone_size: -
cdr3_length: 16
v_call: TRBV9
j_call: TRBJ1-2
d_call: -
cdr3_aa: CASSGHRDPPDYGYTF
cdr3_nt: TGTGCCAGCAGCGGACACAGGGATCCCCCCGACTATGGCTACACCTTC

clone_size: -
cdr3_length: 11
v_call: TRBV27
j_call: TRBJ2-7
d_call: -
cdr3_aa: CASSYLGEQYF
cdr3_nt: TGTGCCAGCAGTTATTTGGGCGAGCAGTACTTC

clone_size: -
cdr3_length: 16
v_call: TRBV7-2
j_call: TRBJ1-2
d_call: -
cdr3_aa: CASSLSGGYANYGYTF
cdr3_nt: TGTGCCAGCAGCTTAAGTGGGGGATACGCTAACTATGGCTACACCTTC

clone_size: -
cdr3_length: 16
v_call: TRBV10-2
j_call: TRBJ2-1
d_call: -
cdr3_aa: CASSESGTGAYNEQFF
cdr3_nt: TGCGCCAGCAGTGAGTCGGGGACTGGCGCCTACAATGAGCAGTTCTTC

clone_size: -
cdr3_length: 15
v_call: TRBV28
j_call: TRBJ2-2
d_call: TRBD1
cdr3_aa: CASSWTGVLTGELFF
cdr3_nt: TGTGCCAGCAGTTGGACAGGGGTACTCACCGGGGAGCTGTTTTTT

clone_size: -
cdr3_length: 14
v_call: TRBV19
j_call: TRBJ1-2
d_call: -
cdr3_aa: CASTPQAAGYGYTF
cdr3_nt: TGTGCCAGTACCCCGCAGGCCGCCGGCTATGGCTACACCTTC

clone_size: -
cdr3_length: 15
v_call: TRBV28
j_call: TRBJ1-1
d_call: -
cdr3_aa: CASLHPYMFGTEAFF
cdr3_nt: TGTGCCAGCCTACACCCATACATGTTTGGCACTGAAGCTTTCTTT